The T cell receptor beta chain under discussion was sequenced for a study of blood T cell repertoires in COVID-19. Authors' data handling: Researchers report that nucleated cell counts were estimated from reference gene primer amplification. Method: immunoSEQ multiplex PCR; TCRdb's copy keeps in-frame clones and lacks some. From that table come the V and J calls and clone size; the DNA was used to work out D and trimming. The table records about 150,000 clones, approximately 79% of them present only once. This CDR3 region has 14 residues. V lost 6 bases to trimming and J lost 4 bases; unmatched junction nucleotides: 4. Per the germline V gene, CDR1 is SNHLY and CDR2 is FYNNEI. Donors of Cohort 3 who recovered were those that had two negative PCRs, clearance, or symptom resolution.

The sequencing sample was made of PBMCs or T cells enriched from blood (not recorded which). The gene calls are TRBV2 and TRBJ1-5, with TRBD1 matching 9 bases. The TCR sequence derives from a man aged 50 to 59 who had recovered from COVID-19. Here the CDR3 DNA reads TGTGCCAGCAGCCCGGGACAGGGAAATCAGCCCCAGCATTTT. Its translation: CASSPGQGNQPQHF.